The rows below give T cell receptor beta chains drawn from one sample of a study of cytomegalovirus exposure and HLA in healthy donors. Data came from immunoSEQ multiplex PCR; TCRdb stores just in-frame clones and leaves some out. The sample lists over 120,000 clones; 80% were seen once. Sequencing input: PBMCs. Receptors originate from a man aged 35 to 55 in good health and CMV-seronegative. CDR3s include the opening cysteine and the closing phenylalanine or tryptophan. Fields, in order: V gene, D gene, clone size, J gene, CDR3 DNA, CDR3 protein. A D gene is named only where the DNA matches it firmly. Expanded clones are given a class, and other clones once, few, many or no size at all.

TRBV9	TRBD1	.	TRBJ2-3	TGTGCCAGCAGCGTTACGGGACAGGGCACAGATACGCAGTATTTT	CASSVTGQGTDTQYF
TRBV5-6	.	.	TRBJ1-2	TGTGCCAGCAGCTTAAGAAGCATCTATGGCTACACCTTC	CASSLRSIYGYTF
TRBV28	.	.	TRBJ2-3	TGTGCCAGCAGTTTCTGGAGCGGAAACACAGATACGCAGTATTTT	CASSFWSGNTDTQYF
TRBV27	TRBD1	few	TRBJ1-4	TGTGCCAGCAGCCCGGGACAGGGGCATGAAAAACTGTTTTTT	CASSPGQGHEKLFF
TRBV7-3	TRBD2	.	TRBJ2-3	TGTGCCAGCAGCATCGGACTAGCGGGGAGCACAGATACGCAGTATTTT	CASSIGLAGSTDTQYF
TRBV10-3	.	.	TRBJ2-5	TGTGCCATCAGTGACCGACAGCAAGAGACCCAGTACTTC	CAISDRQQETQYF
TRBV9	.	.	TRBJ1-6	TGTGCCAGCAGCACCCCAGGGAGGTCAACGAATTCACCCCTCCACTTT	CASSTPGRSTNSPLHF
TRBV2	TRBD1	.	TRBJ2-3	TGTGCCAGCAGGACAGATGGATTTCGGACAGGAGAGGACACAGATACGCAGTATTTT	CASRTDGFRTGEDTDTQYF
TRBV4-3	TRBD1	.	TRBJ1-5	TGCGCCAGCAGCCAAGATGCAGGGGGGAACAATCAGCCCCAGCATTTT	CASSQDAGGNNQPQHF
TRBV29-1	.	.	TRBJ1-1	TGCACTTTTAAATGGGCCGTGAACACTGAAGCTTTCTTT	CTFKWAVNTEAFF
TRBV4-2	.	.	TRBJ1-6	TGTGCCAGCAGCCAAGATCGGAGGGACTCACCCCTCCACTTT	CASSQDRRDSPLHF
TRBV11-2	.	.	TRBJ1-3	TGTGCCAGCAGCACGCGACAGGAGCCTTCTGGAAACACCATATATTTT	CASSTRQEPSGNTIYF
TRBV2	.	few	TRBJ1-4	TGTGCCAGCAGTGAAGCGCTCTTCGGGGGGGTGAATGAAAAACTGTTTTTT	CASSEALFGGVNEKLFF
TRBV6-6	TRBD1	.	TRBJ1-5	TGTGCCAGCAGTCAAGGACAGGGGGCATCCAATCAGCCCCAGCATTTT	CASSQGQGASNQPQHF
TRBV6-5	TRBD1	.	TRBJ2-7	TGTGCCAGCAGTTCTGACGGAAGACGGACAGGGGGCGAGCAGTACTTC	CASSSDGRRTGGEQYF
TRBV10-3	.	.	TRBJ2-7	TGTGCCATCAGTGAGTCTCCGGGGTACTCCTACGAGCAGTACTTC	CAISESPGYSYEQYF
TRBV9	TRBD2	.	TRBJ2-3	TGTGCCAGCAGCGTAGAAGCTGGACTAGCCCGACTCACAGATACGCAGTATTTT	CASSVEAGLARLTDTQYF
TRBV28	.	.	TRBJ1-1	TGTGCCAGCAGCCTCTATACTGAAGCTTTCTTT	CASSLYTEAFF
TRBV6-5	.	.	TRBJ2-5	TGTGCCAGCAGTTACACGCGAAAACAAGAGACCCAGTACTTC	CASSYTRKQETQYF
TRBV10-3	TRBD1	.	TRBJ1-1	TGTGCCATCAGTGATGGTAGGGCAGGGGGTAGCACTGAAGCTTTCTTT	CAISDGRAGGSTEAFF
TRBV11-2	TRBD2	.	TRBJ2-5	TGTGCCAGCAGCACCCCGGTAGCGGGGGGCCAAGAGACCCAGTACTTC	CASSTPVAGGQETQYF
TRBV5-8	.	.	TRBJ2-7	TGTGCCAGCAAAAGGGAGGTAGCTTCCTACGAGCAGTACTTC	CASKREVASYEQYF
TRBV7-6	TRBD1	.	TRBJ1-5	TGTGCCAGCAGCTTAGGGACAGGGTTTGATCAGCCCCAGCATTTT	CASSLGTGFDQPQHF
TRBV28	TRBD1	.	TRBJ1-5	TGTGCCAGCAGCCATACCGGGACAGGGGGTGGTATAGGGATCAATCAGCCCCAGCATTTT	CASSHTGTGGGIGINQPQHF
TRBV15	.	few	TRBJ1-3	TGTGCCACCAGCAGAGATCTCTGGGGAGGGAAGGCTGGAAACACCATATATTTT	CATSRDLWGGKAGNTIYF
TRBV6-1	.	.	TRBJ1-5	TGTGCCAGCAGGGGGCAGGGGCGGAACAATCAGCCCCAGCATTTT	CASRGQGRNNQPQHF
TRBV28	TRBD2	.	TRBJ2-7	TGTGCCAGCAGTGATGGACTAGCGAAAGAGCAGTACTTC	CASSDGLAKEQYF
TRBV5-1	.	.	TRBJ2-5	TGCGCCAGCAGCTTGGACAGGGCCGCGACCCAGTACTTC	CASSLDRAATQYF
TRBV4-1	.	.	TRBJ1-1	TGCGCCAGCAGCCCCGGGACTCCGAACACTGAAGCTTTCTTT	CASSPGTPNTEAFF
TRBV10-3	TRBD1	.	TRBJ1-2	TGTGCCATCAGTCCCGGACAGGGCGCAGCAGGAAACTATGGCTACACCTTC	CAISPGQGAAGNYGYTF
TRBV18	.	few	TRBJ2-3	TGTGCCAGCTCACCCCAGTACCCTAGCACAGATACGCAGTATTTT	CASSPQYPSTDTQYF
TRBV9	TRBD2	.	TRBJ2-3	TGTGCCAGCGGCGGGGGGCCTTTGGATACGCAGTATTTT	CASGGGPLDTQYF
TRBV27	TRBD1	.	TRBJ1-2	TGTGCCAGCAGCCCTAGAACAGGGGGCTCTAACTATGGCTACACCTTC	CASSPRTGGSNYGYTF
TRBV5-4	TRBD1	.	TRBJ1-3	TGTGCCAGCAGCCTTAAGGGACAGGACTCTGGAAACACCATATATTTT	CASSLKGQDSGNTIYF
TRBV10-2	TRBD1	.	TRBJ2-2	TGCGCCAGCATGGACAGGGGGATGAACACCGGGGAGCTGTTTTTT	CASMDRGMNTGELFF
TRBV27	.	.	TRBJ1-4	TGTGCCAGCAGTACCCAGACAGGCCTTAATGAAAAACTGTTTTTT	CASSTQTGLNEKLFF
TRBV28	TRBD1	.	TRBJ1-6	TGTGCCAGCAGGATTAGACAGGGAGTAGGTTCACCCCTCCACTTT	CASRIRQGVGSPLHF
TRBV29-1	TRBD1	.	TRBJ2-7	TGCAGCGTGGGGGACAGGGGGCGGCACGTTGCGTACGAGCAGTACTTC	CSVGDRGRHVAYEQYF
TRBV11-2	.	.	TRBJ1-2	TGTGCCAGCAGCTTAGACTACGACACCTATGGCTACACCTTC	CASSLDYDTYGYTF
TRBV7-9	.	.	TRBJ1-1	TGTGCCAGCAGCTTAGAACCGGGAGGCTCCCTTGAAGCTTTCTTT	CASSLEPGGSLEAFF
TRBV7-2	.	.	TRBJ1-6	TGTGCCAGCAGCTTAGGGGCCGTAGTGATTTCACCCCTCCACTTT	CASSLGAVVISPLHF